This T cell receptor (beta chain) was recovered during a study of CD8 T cells in ankylosing spondylitis. This clonotype was found a few times. The antigen remains undetermined. Study results and caveats: What appeared characteristic of ankylosing spondylitis blood was a TCR beta motif of about eight highly homologous variants. In reactive arthritis synovial fluid and blood, some motif variants had been reported before. Those disease-linked clones were CD8+; they were also relatively rare in peripheral blood. As reported, disease-linked clones showed significant enrichment in matched ankylosing spondylitis synovial fluid.

There are 16 residues in the CDR3. The V and J ends lost 0 bases and 5 bases, in that order; junction bases with no gene match: 9. Germline values: CDR1 SGHRS, CDR2 YFSETQ. TCRdb itself ran the 5' RACE reads through MiXCR, one entry per CDR3 protein. The sample records 200,000 to 300,000 distinct CDR3 sequences, roughly a tenth being singletons. This sequence was found in a male donor with ankylosing spondylitis or in good health (not recorded which). V gene TRBV5-1 combines with J gene TRBJ2-7, with 9 bases fitting TRBD2. Specimen: blood, either unsorted or a sorted T cell fraction (not recorded which). CDR3 loop: CASSLEGAGGPNEQYF. The CDR3 nucleotides read TGCGCCAGCAGCTTGGAGGGGGCGGGAGGGCCGAACGAGCAGTACTTC.